A selection of T cell receptor beta chains follows, all from one sample in a study of blood T cell repertoires in COVID-19. The repertoire was sequenced with immunoSEQ multiplex PCR; TCRdb's copy has only in-frame clones and lacks some. This repertoire shows some 250,000 clones, about 68% found once; its top ten account for around 3.4%. Sequencing was performed on peripheral blood. The origin of the receptors is a woman older than 75 with acute or convalescent COVID-19. Each CDR3 is given with its conserved first and last residue. The D gene is left open where the match is weak. A clone size is listed for some rows: how often the clone was seen (once, few, many), or a class if it is expanded.

size: .; V: TRBV27; J: TRBJ2-2; D: .; CDR3: CASKSDRLNTGELFF; DNA: TGTGCCAGCAAATCGGACAGATTAAACACCGGGGAGCTGTTTTTT
size: .; V: TRBV7-2; J: TRBJ1-1; D: TRBD1; CDR3: CASSLDRGATEAFF; DNA: TGTGCCAGCAGCCTGGACAGGGGGGCCACTGAAGCTTTCTTT
size: .; V: TRBV6-6; J: TRBJ1-2; D: .; CDR3: CASSYSTERNYGYTF; DNA: TGTGCCAGCAGTTACTCGACAGAACGAAACTATGGCTACACCTTC
size: .; V: TRBV28; J: TRBJ1-2; D: TRBD1; CDR3: CASSPPQRQGAGGYTF; DNA: TGTGCCAGCAGTCCCCCCCAACGACAGGGGGCAGGAGGCTACACCTTC
size: few; V: TRBV11-2; J: TRBJ1-2; D: .; CDR3: CASSLDTTAYGYTF; DNA: TGTGCCAGCAGCTTAGATACGACAGCCTATGGCTACACCTTC
size: .; V: TRBV6-5; J: TRBJ2-2; D: TRBD2; CDR3: CASIQRDPTGELFF; DNA: TGTGCCAGCATCCAGCGGGACCCCACCGGGGAGCTGTTTTTT
size: once; V: TRBV19; J: TRBJ2-3; D: .; CDR3: CASSEPDGGTDTQYF; DNA: TGTGCCAGTAGTGAACCAGACGGGGGCACAGATACGCAGTATTTT
size: few; V: TRBV14; J: TRBJ2-1; D: .; CDR3: CASSHRGNYNEQFF; DNA: TGTGCCAGCAGCCATCGGGGGAATTACAATGAGCAGTTCTTC
size: .; V: TRBV3-1/TRBV3-2; J: TRBJ2-2; D: TRBD2; CDR3: CASSQGAGARSGELFF; DNA: TGTGCCAGTAGCCAAGGTGCGGGAGCGCGGAGCGGGGAGCTGTTTTTT
size: .; V: TRBV6-1; J: TRBJ1-3; D: .; CDR3: CASSEPVLSGNTIYF; DNA: TGTGCCAGCAGTGAACCGGTCCTCTCTGGAAACACCATATATTTT
size: .; V: TRBV12-3/TRBV12-4; J: TRBJ1-2; D: TRBD1; CDR3: CASSPYDRGGYTF; DNA: TGTGCCAGCAGTCCGTACGACAGGGGTGGCTACACCTTC
size: .; V: TRBV11-2; J: TRBJ2-7; D: TRBD1; CDR3: CASSQGTGTYEQYF; DNA: TGTGCCAGCAGCCAGGGGACAGGGACCTACGAGCAGTACTTC
size: once; V: TRBV10-1; J: TRBJ2-5; D: TRBD1; CDR3: CASSDILGQGIHF; DNA: TGCGCCAGCAGTGATATTTTGGGACAGGGGATTCACTTC
size: few; V: TRBV7-9; J: TRBJ2-5; D: TRBD2; CDR3: CASSLSGTSGGETQYF; DNA: TGTGCCAGCAGCTTGAGTGGGACTAGCGGGGGAGAGACCCAGTACTTC
size: .; V: TRBV6-2/TRBV6-3; J: TRBJ1-4; D: .; CDR3: CASSYGGRLTNEKLFF; DNA: TGTGCCAGCAGTTACGGGGGGAGGTTAACTAATGAAAAACTGTTTTTT
size: .; V: TRBV2; J: TRBJ1-6; D: .; CDR3: CASRPTTGHSIPLHF; DNA: TGTGCCAGCAGACCAACCACGGGACACTCGATCCCCCTCCACTTT
size: .; V: TRBV6-5; J: TRBJ2-7; D: .; CDR3: CASSLPDEQYF; DNA: TGTGCCAGCAGTCTACCGGACGAGCAGTACTTC
size: .; V: TRBV9; J: TRBJ2-1; D: TRBD2; CDR3: CASSGVAGGNEQFF; DNA: TGTGCCAGCAGCGGGGTAGCGGGAGGGAATGAGCAGTTCTTC